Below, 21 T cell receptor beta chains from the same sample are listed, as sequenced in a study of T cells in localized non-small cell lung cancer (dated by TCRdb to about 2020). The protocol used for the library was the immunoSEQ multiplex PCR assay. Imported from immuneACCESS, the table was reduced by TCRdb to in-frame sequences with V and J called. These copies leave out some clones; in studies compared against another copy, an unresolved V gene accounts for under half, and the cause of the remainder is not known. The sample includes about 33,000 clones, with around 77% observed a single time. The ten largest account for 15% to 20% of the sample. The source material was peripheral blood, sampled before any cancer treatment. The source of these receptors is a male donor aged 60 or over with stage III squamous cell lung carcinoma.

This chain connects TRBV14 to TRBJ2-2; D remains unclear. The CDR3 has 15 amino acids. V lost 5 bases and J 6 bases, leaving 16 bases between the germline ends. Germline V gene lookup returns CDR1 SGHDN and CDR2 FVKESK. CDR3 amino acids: CASSANDLRSGELFF. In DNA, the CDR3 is TGTGCCAGCAGCGCTAATGATCTAAGGTCCGGGGAGCTGTTTTTT.

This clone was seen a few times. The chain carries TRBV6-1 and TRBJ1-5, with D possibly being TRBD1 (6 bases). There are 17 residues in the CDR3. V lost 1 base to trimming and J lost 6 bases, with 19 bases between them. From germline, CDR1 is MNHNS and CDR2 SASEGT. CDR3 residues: CASSEGFQGAGAQPQHF. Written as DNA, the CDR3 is TGTGCCAGCAGTGAAGGATTCCAAGGGGCAGGGGCTCAGCCCCAGCATTTT.

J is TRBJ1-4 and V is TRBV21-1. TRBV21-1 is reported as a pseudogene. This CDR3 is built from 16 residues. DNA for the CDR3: TGTGCCAGCAGCCCAAAAGTAGCAACGGGGCAGGGAAAACTGTTTTTT. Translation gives CASSPKVATGQGKLFF.

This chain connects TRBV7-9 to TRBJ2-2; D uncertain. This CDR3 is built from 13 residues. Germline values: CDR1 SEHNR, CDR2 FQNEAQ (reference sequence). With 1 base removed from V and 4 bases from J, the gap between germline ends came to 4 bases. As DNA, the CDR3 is TGTGCCAGCAGCTTAGGGAGCACCGGGGAGCTGTTTTTT. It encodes CASSLGSTGELFF.

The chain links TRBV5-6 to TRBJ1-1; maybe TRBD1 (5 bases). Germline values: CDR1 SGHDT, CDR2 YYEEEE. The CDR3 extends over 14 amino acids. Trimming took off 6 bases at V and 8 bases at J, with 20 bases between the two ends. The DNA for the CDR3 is TGTGCCAGCAACTCAGGGATGGCCATCAGGGAAGCTTTCTTT. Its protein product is CASNSGMAIREAFF.

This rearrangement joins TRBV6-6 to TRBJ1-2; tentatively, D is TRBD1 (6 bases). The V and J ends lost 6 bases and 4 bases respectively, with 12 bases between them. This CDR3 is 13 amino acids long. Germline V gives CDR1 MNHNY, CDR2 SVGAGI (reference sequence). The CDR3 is CASRGTGSYGYTF. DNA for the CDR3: TGTGCCAGCAGGGGTACAGGGTCCTATGGCTACACCTTC.

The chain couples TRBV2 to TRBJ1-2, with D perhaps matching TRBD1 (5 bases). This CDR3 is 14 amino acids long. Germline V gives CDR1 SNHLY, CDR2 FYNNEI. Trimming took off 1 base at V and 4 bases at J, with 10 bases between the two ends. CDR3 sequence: CASSEGDSIYGYTF. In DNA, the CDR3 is TGTGCCAGCAGTGAAGGGGACTCAATCTATGGCTACACCTTC.

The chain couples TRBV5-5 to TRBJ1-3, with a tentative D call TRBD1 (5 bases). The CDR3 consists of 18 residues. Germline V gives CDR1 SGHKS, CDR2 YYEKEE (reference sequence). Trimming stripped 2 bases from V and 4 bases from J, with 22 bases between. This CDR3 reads CASSFRDSGLQSGNTIYF. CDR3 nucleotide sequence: TGTGCCAGCAGCTTTCGAGACAGTGGGCTCCAAAGCGGAAACACCATATATTTT.

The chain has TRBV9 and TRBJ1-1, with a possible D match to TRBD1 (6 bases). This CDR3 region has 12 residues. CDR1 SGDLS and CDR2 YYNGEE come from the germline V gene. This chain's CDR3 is CAGPGGRAEAFF. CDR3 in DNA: TGTGCAGGCCCCGGGGGGCGGGCTGAAGCTTTCTTT. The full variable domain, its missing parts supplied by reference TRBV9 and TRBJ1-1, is DSGVTQTPKHLITATGQRVTLRCSPRSGDLSVYWYQQSLDQGLQFLIQYYNGEERAKGNILERFSAQQFPDLHSELNLSSLELGDSALYFCAGPGGRAEAFFGQGTRLTVV.

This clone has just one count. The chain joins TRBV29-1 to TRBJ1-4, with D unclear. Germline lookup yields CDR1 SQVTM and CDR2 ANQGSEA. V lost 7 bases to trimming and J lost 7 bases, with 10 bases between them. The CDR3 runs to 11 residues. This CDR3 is CSGAEAEKLFF. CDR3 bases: TGCAGCGGGGCGGAGGCTGAAAAACTGTTTTTT.

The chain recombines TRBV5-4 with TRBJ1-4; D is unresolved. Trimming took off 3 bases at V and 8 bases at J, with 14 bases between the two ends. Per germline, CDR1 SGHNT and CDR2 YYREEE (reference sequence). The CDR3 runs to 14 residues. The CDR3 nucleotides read TGTGCCAGCAGCTCCTCTCCACCTGGGGAAAAACTGTTTTTT. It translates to CASSSSPPGEKLFF.

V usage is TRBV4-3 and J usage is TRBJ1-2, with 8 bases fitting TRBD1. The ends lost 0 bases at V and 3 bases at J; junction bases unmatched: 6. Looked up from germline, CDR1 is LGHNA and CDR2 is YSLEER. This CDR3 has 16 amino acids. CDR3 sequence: CASSQDRGQDYYGYTF. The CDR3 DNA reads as TGCGCCAGCAGCCAAGATAGGGGACAGGATTACTATGGCTACACCTTC.

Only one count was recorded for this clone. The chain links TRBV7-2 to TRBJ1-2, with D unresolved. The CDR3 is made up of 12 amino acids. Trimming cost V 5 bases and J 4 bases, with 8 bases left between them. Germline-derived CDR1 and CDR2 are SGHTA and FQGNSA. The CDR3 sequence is CASSTRAYGYTF. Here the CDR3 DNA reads TGTGCCAGCAGCACTAGGGCCTATGGCTACACCTTC.

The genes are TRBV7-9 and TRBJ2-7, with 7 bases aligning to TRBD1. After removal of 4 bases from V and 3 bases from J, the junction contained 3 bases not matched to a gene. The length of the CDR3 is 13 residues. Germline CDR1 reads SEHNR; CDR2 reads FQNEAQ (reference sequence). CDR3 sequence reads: CASSSGTDYEQYF. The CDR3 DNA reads TGTGCCAGCAGCTCCGGGACAGACTACGAGCAGTACTTC.

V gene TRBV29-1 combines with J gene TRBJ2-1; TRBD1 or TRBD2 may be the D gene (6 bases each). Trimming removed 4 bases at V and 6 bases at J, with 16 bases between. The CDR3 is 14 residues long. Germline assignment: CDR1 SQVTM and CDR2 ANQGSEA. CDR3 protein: CSVVGGRSINEQFF. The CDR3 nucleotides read TGCAGCGTTGTAGGGGGGCGAAGTATCAATGAGCAGTTCTTC.

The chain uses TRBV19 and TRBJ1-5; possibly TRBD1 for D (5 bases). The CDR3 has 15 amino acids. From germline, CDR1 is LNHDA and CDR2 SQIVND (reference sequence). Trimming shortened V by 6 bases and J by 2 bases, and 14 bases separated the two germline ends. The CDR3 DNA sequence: TGTGCCAGTAGAACTCAGGGCGGTGGCAATCAGCCCCAGCATTTT. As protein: CASRTQGGGNQPQHF.

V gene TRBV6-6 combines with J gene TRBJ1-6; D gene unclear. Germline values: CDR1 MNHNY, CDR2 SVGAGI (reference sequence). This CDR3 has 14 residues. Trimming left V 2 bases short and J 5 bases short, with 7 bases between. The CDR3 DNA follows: TGTGCCAGCAGTTACAACGCGAATAATTCACCCCTCCACTTT. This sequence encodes CASSYNANNSPLHF.

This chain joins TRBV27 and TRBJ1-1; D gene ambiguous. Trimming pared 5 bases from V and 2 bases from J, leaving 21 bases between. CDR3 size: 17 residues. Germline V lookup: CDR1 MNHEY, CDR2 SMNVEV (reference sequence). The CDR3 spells CASSTLYDRRRNTEAFF. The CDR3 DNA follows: TGTGCCAGCAGTACACTCTACGATAGGCGGAGAAACACTGAAGCTTTCTTT.

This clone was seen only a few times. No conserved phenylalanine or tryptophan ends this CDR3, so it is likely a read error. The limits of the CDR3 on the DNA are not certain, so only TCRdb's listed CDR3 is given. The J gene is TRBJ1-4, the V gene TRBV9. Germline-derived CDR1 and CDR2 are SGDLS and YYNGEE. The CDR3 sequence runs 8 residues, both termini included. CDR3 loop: CASSVVGR.

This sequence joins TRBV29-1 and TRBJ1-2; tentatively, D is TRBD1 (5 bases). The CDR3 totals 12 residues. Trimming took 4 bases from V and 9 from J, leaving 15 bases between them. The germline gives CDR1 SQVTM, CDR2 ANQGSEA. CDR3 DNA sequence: TGCAGCGTTGGCACGGGGGATTTTAGCTACACCTTC. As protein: CSVGTGDFSYTF.

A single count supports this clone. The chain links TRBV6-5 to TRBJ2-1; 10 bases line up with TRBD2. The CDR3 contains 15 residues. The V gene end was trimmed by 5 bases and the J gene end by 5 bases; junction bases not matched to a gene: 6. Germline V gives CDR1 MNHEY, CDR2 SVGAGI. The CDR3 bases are TGTGCCAGCAGTACACTAGCGGGGCGAAACAATGAGCAGTTCTTC. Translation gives CASSTLAGRNNEQFF.